This TCR beta chain comes out of a study of somatic mutations in cytotoxic T cells in rheumatoid arthritis. This clone has only a few counts. Germline assignment: CDR1 SGHDT and CDR2 YYEEEE. This CDR3 has 14 amino acids. J was trimmed by 8 bases and V by 0 bases; bases with no gene match: 7. Some clones are missing from TCRdb's copy, which holds only in-frame ones; the method was immunoSEQ multiplex PCR. The data show 3,500 to 4,500 clones, with 70% to 75% seen just once and 20% to 25% held by the top ten. This TCR came from an adult with rheumatoid arthritis. Sequencing was done on a sample of CD8+ T cells sorted from blood. The chain joins TRBV5-6 to TRBJ1-2, with TRBD1 identical over 7 bases. The CDR3 nucleotides are TGTGCCAGCAGCTTGGAGGGGGCCTGGAGGGGCTACACCTTC. Translated: CASSLEGAWRGYTF.